The 30 T cell receptor beta chains listed next were all sequenced from one sample in a study of T cells in Graves' hyperthyroidism and ophthalmopathy. Amplification yielded TCR beta CDR3 regions, with RNA transcripts as the source. HTBI primers were used for first-round RT-PCR of the TCR CDR3. TCRdb reanalysed the multiplex PCR reads using MiXCR and keeps one entry per CDR3 protein. This sample has around 350,000 distinct CDR3 sequences; about 13% occur once, and the top ten carry around 9.2%. The specimen was blood. The receptors were gathered from a young woman with Graves' hyperthyroidism.

Only a few counts were recorded for this clonotype. CDR3 in DNA: TGTGCCAGCACACTACAGGAGAACACCGGGGAGCTGTTTTTT. Its translation: CASTLQENTGELFF. V gene TRBV3-1 combines with J gene TRBJ2-2; maybe TRBD1 (5 bases). The CDR3 loop spans 14 amino acids. Germline V lookup: CDR1 LGHDT, CDR2 YNNKEL (reference sequence). V was cut by 7 bases and J by 1 base, with 10 bases left in between.

This clonotype occurred many times. V and J are TRBV7-2 and TRBJ2-7; 13 nucleotides line up with TRBD2. The CDR3 is 15 amino acids. CDR1 SGHTA and CDR2 FQGNSA come from the germline V gene. The V and J ends lost 5 bases and 3 bases, in that order; junction bases with no gene match: 4. CDR3 DNA sequence: TGTGCCAGCAGCCGGGGACTAGCGGGAAACTACGAGCAGTACTTC. This codes for CASSRGLAGNYEQYF.

This clonotype was counted at least ten times. The junction differs from germline at one of its ends, possibly a read error. V usage is TRBV7-7 and J usage is TRBJ2-7; 8 positions match TRBD1. This CDR3 comprises 13 residues. Germline CDR1 reads SSHAT; CDR2 reads FNYEAQ (reference sequence). The CDR3 spells CASSLTGVSEQYF. The CDR3 DNA reads TGTGCTAGCAGCTTGACAGGGGTGTCCGAGCAGTACTTC.

The chain has TRBV5-1 and TRBJ2-2, with 15 bases matching TRBD2. Germline CDR1 SGHRS, CDR2 YFSETQ. The V segment lost 3 bases and the J segment 6 bases; nucleotides outside the gene matches: 9. The CDR3 runs to 18 residues. For the CDR3, the DNA is TGCGCCAGCAGCTCGGGGACTAGCGGGAGGAGGTTGGCCGGGGAGCTGTTTTTT. Protein product: CASSSGTSGRRLAGELFF.

The chain couples TRBV7-9 to TRBJ1-3; D ambiguous. V lost 0 bases to trimming and J lost 3 bases, with 3 bases between them. Per germline, CDR1 SEHNR and CDR2 FQNEAQ (reference sequence). This CDR3 is 13 amino acids long. The CDR3 loop reads CASSLALGNTIYF. DNA for the CDR3: TGTGCCAGCAGCTTAGCCCTTGGAAACACCATATATTTT.

This clonotype was seen repeatedly, ten times or more. This chain connects TRBV28 to TRBJ2-1; D gene uncertain. The V and J ends lost 7 bases and 5 bases respectively, with 12 bases between them. The CDR3 is made up of 13 amino acids. Germline V gene lookup returns CDR1 MDHEN and CDR2 SYDVKM. CDR3 in amino acids: CASTRWGNNEQFF. DNA for the CDR3: TGTGCCAGCACCCGGTGGGGTAACAATGAGCAGTTCTTC.

This clonotype was recorded many times. This chain uses TRBV12-3 or TRBV12-4 with TRBJ2-2; possibly TRBD1 for D (5 bases). This CDR3 has 13 amino acids. V shed 6 bases and J shed 7 bases, with 12 bases lying between them. CDR3 region: CASSPDQGGELFF. In DNA, the CDR3 is TGTGCCAGCAGCCCCGACCAGGGCGGGGAGCTGTTTTTT.

The chain carries TRBV19 and TRBJ2-1; TRBD2 is a possible D gene (5 bases). Germline V CDR1 and CDR2: LNHDA, SQIVND (reference sequence). The V end was cut by 4 bases, the J end by 6 bases, with 16 bases between. This CDR3 is 15 amino acids long. The CDR3 coding sequence is TGTGCCAGTAGTACCCTTCGGGAATCGGGCAATGAGCAGTTCTTC. It codes for CASSTLRESGNEQFF.

This clonotype has at least ten counts. This chain links TRBV24-1 with TRBJ2-7; D is possibly TRBD1 (5 bases). The V and J ends lost 4 bases and 6 bases respectively, with 12 bases between them. Germline assignment: CDR1 KGHDR and CDR2 SFDVKD. The length of the CDR3 is 13 residues. DNA for the CDR3: TGTGCCACCAGTGACCGCGGACACCCCGAGCAGTACTTC. Amino acids: CATSDRGHPEQYF.

In its sample, this clonotype was seen many times. This chain connects TRBV12-3 or TRBV12-4 to TRBJ2-2, with 10 bases identical to TRBD1. The V and J ends lost 6 bases and 4 bases, in that order; junction bases with no gene match: 5. CDR3 size: 15 residues. The CDR3, as DNA: TGTGCCAGCAGGGGGACAGGGGTCTTCACCGGGGAGCTGTTTTTT. Protein: CASRGTGVFTGELFF.

This clonotype was seen only a few times. This may be a read error: a much more frequent sequence differs by one nucleotide. The chain uses TRBV10-3 and TRBJ1-1; 7 bases fit TRBD1. The trim removed 4 bases at V and 6 bases at J, leaving 17 bases unmatched. CDR1 is ENHRY and CDR2 is SYGVKD in the germline V gene. This CDR3 spans 17 amino acids. The chain's CDR3 is CAISGPVKGAIGSEAFF. CDR3 in DNA: TGTGCCATCAGTGGGCCTGTGAAGGGGGCAATTGGTTCTGAAGCTTTCTTT.

This clonotype was picked up a small number of times. The V and J genes are TRBV9 and TRBJ2-6, with 11 bases lining up with TRBD2. Germline values: CDR1 SGDLS, CDR2 YYNGEE. V trimming: 4 bases; J trimming: 0 bases; junction bases outside the gene matches: 12. CDR3 length equals 20 residues. The CDR3 bases are TGTGCCAGCAGCTTCCCGACTAGCGGGGCGGGGATCTCTGGGGCCAACGTCCTGACTTTC. Residues: CASSFPTSGAGISGANVLTF.

V usage is TRBV30 and J usage is TRBJ2-5, with 7 bases that match TRBD1. The CDR3 has 15 residues. J was trimmed by 3 bases and V by 3 bases; bases with no gene match: 10. The germline gives CDR1 GTSNPN, CDR2 SVGIG (reference sequence). This CDR3 reads CAWRLLGQPEETQYF. For the CDR3, the DNA is TGTGCCTGGAGACTCTTGGGACAGCCAGAAGAGACCCAGTACTTC.

This clonotype was found many times. For the CDR3, the DNA is TGTGCCAGCAGCCGAGGACACAAAGAGACCCAGTACTTC. The encoded protein is CASSRGHKETQYF. This chain joins TRBV12-3 or TRBV12-4 and TRBJ2-5; possible D gene TRBD1, 5 bases. V lost 6 bases to trimming and J lost 3 bases, with 11 bases between them. This CDR3 spans 13 amino acids.

This clonotype occurred many times. This rearrangement joins TRBV28 to TRBJ1-6; possibly TRBD1 for D (5 bases). From germline, CDR1 is MDHEN and CDR2 SYDVKM. The CDR3 runs 16 residues. Trimming removed 7 bases at V and 7 bases at J, with 20 bases between. This CDR3 reads CASTNIVGGGNSPLHF. In nucleotides, the CDR3 is TGTGCCAGCACCAACATCGTGGGGGGTGGAAATTCACCCCTCCACTTT.

The genes are TRBV25-1 and TRBJ1-2; 10 nucleotides match TRBD1. Germline CDR1 MGHDK, CDR2 SYGVNS. V dropped 7 bases and J dropped 5; count of bases not matched to a gene: 1. This CDR3 is built from 12 residues. CDR3 loop: CASTGQGYGYTF. In DNA, the CDR3 is TGTGCCAGCACGGGACAGGGGTATGGCTACACCTTC.

This clonotype appeared a few times. The chain has TRBV7-9 and TRBJ2-1; D perhaps matches TRBD1 (6 bases). The CDR3 length is 16 residues. Germline CDR1 SEHNR, CDR2 FQNEAQ (reference sequence). V was pared by 3 bases and J by 3 bases, with 15 bases between. The CDR3 sequence is CASSLPGQRVYNEQFF. CDR3 nucleotide sequence: TGTGCCAGCAGCTTGCCCGGACAGAGAGTCTACAATGAGCAGTTCTTC.

This clonotype was seen ten or more times. The gene calls are TRBV7-2 and TRBJ1-6, with TRBD1 identical over 9 bases. Germline lookup yields CDR1 SGHTA and CDR2 FQGNSA. The CDR3 contains 16 residues. Trimming at V came to 1 base and at J to 8 bases, leaving 6 bases not matched to a gene. In DNA, the CDR3 is TGTGCCAGCAGCTTAGAAGGGACAGGGAGTTATTCACCCCTCCACTTT. Its translation: CASSLEGTGSYSPLHF.

This clonotype was seen ten or more times. This chain uses TRBV15 with TRBJ1-5; no clear D. CDR1 LNHNV and CDR2 YYDKDF come from the germline V gene (reference sequence). The V and J ends lost 10 bases and 3 bases respectively, with 19 bases between them. The CDR3 sequence is 15 residues long. The CDR3 DNA follows: TGTGCCATTTCCCTGCTAGGCAGCCTCAATCAGCCCCAGCATTTT. This codes for CAISLLGSLNQPQHF.

This clonotype was counted many times. The CDR3 region has the DNA TGTGCCAGCAGCTTCGACAGCACCGGGGAGCTGTTTTTT. Translation: CASSFDSTGELFF. This rearrangement joins TRBV5-6 to TRBJ2-2; weak D call: TRBD1 (5 bases). With 2 bases removed from V and 4 bases from J, the gap between germline ends came to 6 bases. Per the germline V gene, CDR1 is SGHDT and CDR2 is YYEEEE. The CDR3 length is 13 residues.

The rearrangement links TRBV20-1 to TRBJ1-6; no reliable D call. Per the germline V gene, CDR1 is DFQATT and CDR2 is SNEGSKA (reference sequence). The CDR3 is 14 residues long. Trimming cost V 2 bases and J 5 bases, with 10 bases left between them. CDR3 loop: CSARKGRDNSPLHF. The CDR3 DNA follows: TGCAGTGCTAGAAAGGGAAGGGATAATTCACCCCTCCACTTT.

This clonotype was recorded at least ten times. The chain couples TRBV6-2 or TRBV6-3 to TRBJ2-1, with 11 bases fitting TRBD2. CDR1 MNHEY and CDR2 SVGEGT come from the germline V gene. CDR3 length equals 14 residues. After removal of 4 bases from V and 9 bases from J, the junction contained 5 bases not matched to a gene. The CDR3 region has the DNA TGTGCCAGCAGTTTAGCGGGAGGGGAGACTGAGCAGTTCTTC. It specifies CASSLAGGETEQFF.

The chain is built from TRBV7-3 and TRBJ2-5; 16 bases agree with TRBD2. Unmatched junction bases numbered 17, after V lost 5 bases and J lost 5 bases. There are 20 residues in the CDR3. Germline V gene lookup returns CDR1 SGHTA and CDR2 FQGTGA. The CDR3 DNA sequence: TGTGCCAGCAGCCTCCGGGGGCCAGGGACTAGCGGGGGGGAGATGGAGACCCAGTACTTC. Its translation: CASSLRGPGTSGGEMETQYF. Combining the CDR3 with reference TRBV7-3 and TRBJ2-5 gives the whole variable domain GAGVSQTPSNKVTEKGKYVELRCDPISGHTALYWYRQSLGQGPEFLIYFQGTGAADDSGLPNDRFFAVRPEGSVSTLKIQRTERGDSAVYLCASSLRGPGTSGGEMETQYFGPGTRLLVL.

There are many counts of this clonotype. The chain carries TRBV6-9 and TRBJ1-2; the D gene is possibly TRBD1 (5 bases). The length of the CDR3 is 15 residues. In germline, CDR1 is MNHGY, CDR2 SVAAGI. With 0 bases removed from V and 4 bases from J, the gap between germline ends came to 12 bases. The CDR3, as DNA: TGTGCCAGCAGTTATTCAGGGGCCTATGTCTATGGCTACACCTTC. Encoded protein: CASSYSGAYVYGYTF.

There are many counts of this clonotype. The J gene is TRBJ2-7, the V gene TRBV27; D remains ambiguous. The CDR3 runs 12 residues. Germline assignment: CDR1 MNHEY and CDR2 SMNVEV (reference sequence). V was cut by 4 bases and J by 2 bases, with 6 bases left in between. The chain's CDR3 is CASSSKTYEQYF. The CDR3 region has the DNA TGTGCCAGCAGTTCCAAAACCTACGAGCAGTACTTC.

In this sample, this clonotype turned up a few times. This chain connects TRBV7-9 to TRBJ2-1; D call uncertain. The V gene's germline CDR1 is SEHNR and CDR2 FQNEAQ (reference sequence). Trimming removed 7 bases at V and 7 bases at J, with 11 bases between. This CDR3 has 12 residues. CDR3: CASTALGNEQFF. DNA of the CDR3: TGTGCCAGCACCGCTTTGGGGAATGAGCAGTTCTTC.

V gene TRBV30 combines with J gene TRBJ1-1; D might be TRBD1 (6 bases). With 2 bases removed from V and 4 bases from J, the gap between germline ends came to 14 bases. CDR1 and CDR2 from the germline V gene are GTSNPN and SVGIG (reference sequence). There are 14 residues in the CDR3. The CDR3 protein is CAWSTQGIFTEAFF. In nucleotides, the CDR3 is TGTGCCTGGAGTACACAGGGTATTTTCACTGAAGCTTTCTTT. Full variable domain (missing parts from reference TRBV30 and TRBJ1-1): SQTIHQWPATLVQPVGSPLSLECTVEGTSNPNLYWYRQAAGRGLQLLFYSVGIGQISSEVPQNLSASRPQDRQFILSSKKLLLSDSGFYLCAWSTQGIFTEAFFGQGTRLTVV.

This clonotype was seen a few times. This rearrangement joins TRBV5-4 to TRBJ1-2, with D possibly being TRBD1 (6 bases). The V and J ends lost 3 bases and 6 bases respectively, with 12 bases between them. This CDR3 has 13 residues. CDR1 is SGHNT and CDR2 is YYREEE in the germline V gene (reference sequence). In DNA form, the CDR3 reads TGTGCCAGCAGCTACGGGACATTCCATGGCTACACCTTC. Amino acids: CASSYGTFHGYTF.

The rearrangement joins TRBV5-1 to TRBJ2-5; no reliable D call. Per the germline V gene, CDR1 is SGHRS and CDR2 is YFSETQ. CDR3 length equals 15 residues. V lost 5 bases and J lost 7, with 21 bases in between. The CDR3 sequence: CASSSGWGSKVTQYF. CDR3 DNA: TGCGCCAGCAGTTCGGGCTGGGGTAGTAAAGTGACCCAGTACTTC.

This clonotype came up many times. V and J are TRBV6-2 or TRBV6-3 and TRBJ2-3; D assignment may be TRBD1 or TRBD2 (5 bases each). This CDR3 region has 15 residues. Germline V lookup: CDR1 MNHEY, CDR2 SVGEGT. Trimming took 7 bases from V and 2 from J, leaving 16 bases between them. Written as DNA, the CDR3 is TGTGCCAGCACCCAGGGACGACGGGACACAGATACGCAGTATTTT. Its protein is CASTQGRRDTDTQYF.